These 20 T cell receptor beta chains came from one sample sequenced in a study of identical twins. TCRdb called the 5' RACE reads again in MiXCR, with one record for every CDR3 protein. This table has about 200,000 distinct CDR3 sequences, 10% appearing once. Sample: memory T cells sorted from blood. The receptors shown here come from a man aged 45-65 years in good health.

This clonotype was observed at least ten times. This sequence joins TRBV12-3 or TRBV12-4 and TRBJ2-4; 7 bases fit TRBD1. This CDR3 contains 15 residues. The ends lost 5 bases at V and 10 bases at J; junction bases unmatched: 14. DNA for the CDR3: TGTGCCAGCAGTCCGACCGGGACAGAAGGAAGGATTCAGTACTTC. Its protein is CASSPTGTEGRIQYF.

The chain couples TRBV20-1 to TRBJ1-6; 8 bases agree with TRBD1. The trim removed 2 bases at V and 13 bases at J, leaving 10 bases unmatched. The CDR3 length is 14 residues. CDR1 is DFQATT and CDR2 is SNEGSKA in the germline V gene (reference sequence). The CDR3 DNA is TGCAGTGCTAGAACCGACAGGGGATTTGGGCCCCTCCACTTT. Encoded protein: CSARTDRGFGPLHF.

In its sample, this clonotype was seen many times. The V gene is TRBV27, the J gene TRBJ2-7; TRBD2 matches 9 bases. The CDR3 covers 15 residues. Germline V gene lookup returns CDR1 MNHEY and CDR2 SMNVEV (reference sequence). The J segment lost 5 bases and the V segment lost 1 base, leaving 6 bases of the junction unmatched. The CDR3 region is CASSLLAGVKHEQYF. DNA for the CDR3: TGTGCCAGCAGTTTATTAGCGGGAGTGAAGCACGAGCAGTACTTC.

A few counts support this clonotype. The rearrangement uses TRBV5-1 and TRBJ2-1; tentative D call: TRBD2 (6 bases). This CDR3 is 19 amino acids long. Trimming removed 0 bases at V and 0 bases at J, with 19 bases between. Germline V lookup: CDR1 SGHRS, CDR2 YFSETQ. CDR3 sequence (DNA): TGCGCCAGCAGCTTGGGGCGGGGACGACGAAATAGCTCCTACAATGAGCAGTTCTTC. Encoded protein: CASSLGRGRRNSSYNEQFF.

The chain recombines TRBV15 with TRBJ1-5, with 9 bases lining up with TRBD1. The junction had 10 bases not matched to a gene; V was cut back by 1 base and J by 9 bases. Germline V lookup: CDR1 LNHNV, CDR2 YYDKDF (reference sequence). The CDR3 covers 16 residues. The chain's CDR3 is CATSRGPDRGPWPQHF. The CDR3 bases are TGTGCCACCAGCAGAGGACCGGACAGGGGCCCTTGGCCCCAGCATTTT.

This clonotype was seen only a few times. The chain combines TRBV20-1 with TRBJ1-4; D is possibly TRBD1 (6 bases). Trimming took 3 bases from V and 8 from J, leaving 16 bases between them. From germline, CDR1 is DFQATT and CDR2 SNEGSKA (reference sequence). This CDR3 spans 14 amino acids. As DNA, the CDR3 is TGCAGTGCTAGTTCTTGGGGGGCAAGGGAAAAACTGTTTTTT. This encodes CSASSWGAREKLFF.

This chain connects TRBV5-6 to TRBJ2-3; D uncertain. Trimming stripped 5 bases from V and 1 base from J, with 11 bases between. CDR1 is SGHDT, CDR2 YYEEEE, per germline. This CDR3 is 14 amino acids long. CDR3 nucleotides: TGTGCCAGCAGATCCGTTCGAGGCACAGATACGCAGTATTTT. Translated, it gives CASRSVRGTDTQYF.

This clonotype was counted only a few times. The V and J genes are TRBV29-1 and TRBJ2-7; the D gene is possibly TRBD1 (6 bases). Trimming pared 4 bases from V and 0 bases from J, leaving 16 bases between. CDR3 length equals 15 residues. Germline CDR1 is SQVTM and CDR2 is ANQGSEA. Here the CDR3 reads CSVVPPGQSSYEQYF. CDR3 DNA: TGCAGCGTTGTCCCTCCGGGACAAAGCTCCTACGAGCAGTACTTC.

The chain recombines TRBV7-8 with TRBJ2-1; D unclear. CDR1 and CDR2 from the germline V gene are SGHVS and FQNEAQ. V lost 5 bases to trimming and J lost 8 bases, with 19 bases between them. The length of the CDR3 is 15 residues. CDR3 loop: CASSPYYKSGHEQFF. In nucleotides, the CDR3 is TGTGCCAGCAGCCCCTACTATAAGTCCGGACATGAGCAGTTCTTC.

This clonotype was observed at least ten times. CDR3 DNA sequence: TGCAGTGCTAGGGCCGGGAACACTGAAGCTTTCTTT. This encodes CSARAGNTEAFF. The chain employs TRBV20-1 and TRBJ1-1; D not resolved. Germline V CDR1 and CDR2: DFQATT, SNEGSKA (reference sequence). The CDR3 is 12 amino acids. The V end lost 3 bases, the J end lost 1 base, and 6 bases lay between the germline ends.

There are many counts of this clonotype. This sequence joins TRBV11-2 and TRBJ2-7; 12 bases are shared with TRBD2. The CDR3 consists of 15 residues. Germline V gene lookup returns CDR1 SGHAT and CDR2 FQNNGV. V was clipped by 5 bases and J by 3 bases; unmatched bases: 5. The CDR3 DNA sequence: TGTGCCAGCAGCCTCGGGACTAGCGGGTTCTACGAGCAGTACTTC. Translating gives CASSLGTSGFYEQYF.

This clonotype was observed at least ten times. V usage is TRBV6-1 and J usage is TRBJ1-1; 11 nucleotides match TRBD1. The CDR3 runs to 15 residues. V was clipped by 7 bases and J by 6 bases; unmatched bases: 10. Looked up from germline, CDR1 is MNHNS and CDR2 is SASEGT. The CDR3 is CASTRRGDRGSEAFF. The CDR3 DNA follows: TGTGCCAGCACTCGAAGGGGGGACAGGGGGTCTGAAGCTTTCTTT.

The chain employs TRBV11-2 and TRBJ2-1; 15 positions agree with TRBD2. The CDR3 loop spans 19 amino acids. Looked up from germline, CDR1 is SGHAT and CDR2 is FQNNGV. V dropped 4 bases and J dropped 7; count of bases not matched to a gene: 14. CDR3 bases: TGTGCCAGCAGCTACGCCACCGGACTAGCGGGGGGGCGCACGAATGAGCAGTTCTTC. Translated: CASSYATGLAGGRTNEQFF.

The chain combines TRBV3-1 with TRBJ2-7; TRBD1 might be the D (7 bases). Trimming cost V 1 base and J 10 bases, with 20 bases left between them. The V gene's germline CDR1 is LGHDT and CDR2 YNNKEL (reference sequence). The CDR3 covers 15 residues. CDR3 loop: CASSQVGGRGSPQYF. CDR3 bases: TGTGCCAGCAGCCAAGTGGGGGGCAGGGGGTCTCCTCAGTACTTC.

This clonotype was observed a few times. The chain couples TRBV7-3 to TRBJ2-7, with D uncertain. Germline V gene data show CDR1 as SGHTA and CDR2 as FQGTGA. The CDR3 runs 13 residues. V was cut by 5 bases and J by 3 bases, with 11 bases left in between. The CDR3 protein is CASSPNPGYEQYF. The CDR3 DNA reads as TGTGCCAGCAGCCCAAACCCCGGCTACGAGCAGTACTTC. Together with reference TRBV7-3 and TRBJ2-7, the CDR3 gives the full variable domain: GAGVSQTPSNKVTEKGKYVELRCDPISGHTALYWYRQSLGQGPEFLIYFQGTGAADDSGLPNDRFFAVRPEGSVSTLKIQRTERGDSAVYLCASSPNPGYEQYFGPGTRLTVT.

This clonotype was found many times. The chain is built from TRBV4-3 and TRBJ2-7, with a weak D call TRBD1 (5 bases). The CDR3 sequence is 15 residues long. Trimming removed 1 base from V and 3 bases from J, with 13 bases in between. Germline V gene data show CDR1 as LGHNA and CDR2 as YSLEER. Here the CDR3 reads CASSQVYDSSYEQYF. The CDR3 nucleotides read TGCGCCAGCAGCCAAGTCTACGACAGTAGCTACGAGCAGTACTTC.

This clonotype was recorded a few times. V gene TRBV12-3 or TRBV12-4 combines with J gene TRBJ1-4; the match to TRBD1 covers 8 bases. The CDR3 has 17 residues. With 4 bases clipped from V and 0 bases from J, the junction kept 7 bases outside the gene matches. Here the CDR3 DNA reads TGTGCCAGCAGTTCCCCGGGACAGGATTCAACTAATGAAAAACTGTTTTTT. Its protein product is CASSSPGQDSTNEKLFF.

This clonotype was recorded a few times. The chain carries TRBV20-1 and TRBJ2-3; D tentatively reads TRBD1 or TRBD2 (5 bases each). CDR1 is DFQATT and CDR2 is SNEGSKA in the germline V gene (reference sequence). CDR3 length equals 13 residues. V was trimmed by 3 bases and J by 4 bases, leaving 11 bases between them. As DNA, the CDR3 is TGCAGTGCTAGGACTCCGGGGCCAGATACGCAGTATTTT. Translating gives CSARTPGPDTQYF.

This clonotype has at least ten counts. This sequence joins TRBV7-2 and TRBJ2-1; D is possibly TRBD1 (5 bases). This CDR3 has 15 amino acids. The germline V gene has CDR1 SGHTA and CDR2 FQGNSA. V was shortened by 5 bases and J by 4 bases, with 15 bases between the two germline ends. The CDR3 region has the DNA TGTGCCAGCAGCCGACAGAGCCTTTCTTACAATGAGCAGTTCTTC. This sequence encodes CASSRQSLSYNEQFF.

At least ten counts were recorded for this clonotype. J is TRBJ2-2 and V is TRBV11-2; 10 bases agree with TRBD2. V gave up 3 bases and J gave up 0 bases; unmatched junction bases: 7. CDR1 SGHAT and CDR2 FQNNGV come from the germline V gene. This CDR3 is built from 18 residues. The CDR3 reads CASSFIPGLATNTGELFF. The DNA of the CDR3 is TGTGCCAGCAGCTTCATCCCGGGACTAGCGACGAACACCGGGGAGCTGTTTTTT.